This is a list of T cell receptor beta chains from one sample in a study of control samples from healthy donors and cancer patients. Profiling relied on immunoSEQ multiplex PCR, and the TCRdb table lists in-frame clones only, not all of them. The data contain about 160,000 clones, around 95% of them singletons. Sequenced input: blood. These receptors were collected from a woman between 40 and 55 years old in good health. CDR3s include the opening cysteine and the closing phenylalanine or tryptophan. The order of the fields is V gene, J gene, D gene, clone size, CDR3 DNA, CDR3 protein. The D gene is left open where the match is weak. Size tells how often a clone was seen (once, few, many) or the class of an expanded clone, and some rows leave it out.

V gene: TRBV19
J gene: TRBJ1-6
D gene: TRBD1
clone size: -
CDR3 DNA: TGTGCCAGTAGTATCCGGGACAGGGACTCACCCCTCCACTTT
CDR3 protein: CASSIRDRDSPLHF

V gene: TRBV12-3/TRBV12-4
J gene: TRBJ1-1
D gene: TRBD1
clone size: -
CDR3 DNA: TGTGCCAGCAGCCGGACAGGGAACACTGAAGCTTTCTTT
CDR3 protein: CASSRTGNTEAFF

V gene: TRBV19
J gene: TRBJ1-5
D gene: -
clone size: -
CDR3 DNA: TGTGCCAGTAGTGGGGGGAGGGCAGGGGATCAGCCCCAGCATTTT
CDR3 protein: CASSGGRAGDQPQHF

V gene: TRBV29-1
J gene: TRBJ1-1
D gene: TRBD1
clone size: -
CDR3 DNA: TGCAGCGTTGTCGGGCGGACAGGGAGCACTGAAGCTTTCTTT
CDR3 protein: CSVVGRTGSTEAFF

V gene: TRBV3-1/TRBV3-2
J gene: TRBJ1-6
D gene: -
clone size: -
CDR3 DNA: TGTGCCAGCAGCCCAGTCCGGGGGGGTAGTTCCTATAATTCACCCCTCCACTTT
CDR3 protein: CASSPVRGGSSYNSPLHF

V gene: TRBV9
J gene: TRBJ2-7
D gene: -
clone size: -
CDR3 DNA: TGTGCCAGCAGCGTAGATGGTAGGGACTACGAGCAGTACTTC
CDR3 protein: CASSVDGRDYEQYF

V gene: TRBV7-9
J gene: TRBJ1-2
D gene: -
clone size: -
CDR3 DNA: TGTGCCAGCACCCATGCAGCGACACTTAACTATGGCTACACCTTC
CDR3 protein: CASTHAATLNYGYTF

V gene: TRBV6-5
J gene: TRBJ1-1
D gene: -
clone size: -
CDR3 DNA: TGTGCCAGCAGTTACTCGGGGGGGAACACTGAAGCTTTCTTT
CDR3 protein: CASSYSGGNTEAFF

V gene: TRBV6-1
J gene: TRBJ1-5
D gene: -
clone size: -
CDR3 DNA: TGTGCCAGCAGTGAAGGTCTGGGCCCGTATAGCAATCAGCCCCAGCATTTT
CDR3 protein: CASSEGLGPYSNQPQHF

V gene: TRBV3-1/TRBV3-2
J gene: TRBJ1-1
D gene: TRBD1
clone size: -
CDR3 DNA: TGTGCCAGCAGCCCATGGGACAGGGGGAACACTGAAGCTTTCTTT
CDR3 protein: CASSPWDRGNTEAFF

V gene: TRBV11-2
J gene: TRBJ1-4
D gene: -
clone size: -
CDR3 DNA: TGTGCCAGCACCGTCACACAGGGTGGTGAAAAACTGTTTTTT
CDR3 protein: CASTVTQGGEKLFF

V gene: TRBV7-9
J gene: TRBJ1-2
D gene: -
clone size: -
CDR3 DNA: TGTGCCAGCATCTATTTAGGGGGGGCGGATGGCTACACCTTC
CDR3 protein: CASIYLGGADGYTF

V gene: TRBV18
J gene: TRBJ2-3
D gene: -
clone size: -
CDR3 DNA: TGTGCCAGCTCACCCGGCACAGATACGCAGTATTTT
CDR3 protein: CASSPGTDTQYF

V gene: TRBV21-1
J gene: TRBJ1-2
D gene: -
clone size: once
CDR3 DNA: TGTGCCAGCAGCAGCAGCTTCCAGGGGACGGAGACCTTC
CDR3 protein: CASSSSFQGTETF

V gene: TRBV3-1/TRBV3-2
J gene: TRBJ1-2
D gene: -
clone size: -
CDR3 DNA: TGTGCCAGCAGGCCTAGAGAATGGAACTATGGCTACACCTTC
CDR3 protein: CASRPREWNYGYTF

V gene: TRBV6-5
J gene: TRBJ1-4
D gene: -
clone size: -
CDR3 DNA: TGTGCCAGCAGGGGTCTTGGGGTAGGGAATGAAAAACTGTTTTTT
CDR3 protein: CASRGLGVGNEKLFF

V gene: TRBV27
J gene: TRBJ1-2
D gene: -
clone size: -
CDR3 DNA: TGTGCCAGCAGTCCACAAGCGTACTATGGCTACACCTTC
CDR3 protein: CASSPQAYYGYTF

V gene: TRBV4-2
J gene: TRBJ1-2
D gene: -
clone size: -
CDR3 DNA: TGTGCCAGCAGCCAAGGTATAGGGGGAACTAACTATGGCTACACCTTC
CDR3 protein: CASSQGIGGTNYGYTF

V gene: TRBV7-8
J gene: TRBJ2-2
D gene: TRBD2
clone size: -
CDR3 DNA: TGTGCCAGCAGCTCCTTAAGCGGGAGCGGGTACACCGGGGAGCTGTTTTTT
CDR3 protein: CASSSLSGSGYTGELFF

V gene: TRBV4-2
J gene: TRBJ2-7
D gene: TRBD2
clone size: -
CDR3 DNA: TGTGCCAGCAGCCAGAGGGGGCGGACTAGCGGGTCCTACGAGCAGTACTTC
CDR3 protein: CASSQRGRTSGSYEQYF

V gene: TRBV19
J gene: TRBJ2-7
D gene: -
clone size: -
CDR3 DNA: TGTGCCAGTAGTATTGCCCGCACCGACGAGCAGTACTTC
CDR3 protein: CASSIARTDEQYF

V gene: TRBV9
J gene: TRBJ1-6
D gene: -
clone size: -
CDR3 DNA: TGTGCCAGCAGCTTTCAGAGGGAGAATTCACCCCTCCACTTT
CDR3 protein: CASSFQRENSPLHF

V gene: TRBV7-8
J gene: TRBJ1-2
D gene: -
clone size: -
CDR3 DNA: TGTGCCAGCAGCGCCAGGGACTTCCATGGCTACACCTTC
CDR3 protein: CASSARDFHGYTF

V gene: TRBV6-1
J gene: TRBJ1-3
D gene: -
clone size: -
CDR3 DNA: TGTGCCAGCAGTGAAAGGTGGGGCAGCCGCTCTGGAAACACCATATATTTT
CDR3 protein: CASSERWGSRSGNTIYF

V gene: TRBV10-3
J gene: TRBJ2-6
D gene: TRBD1
clone size: -
CDR3 DNA: TGTGCCATCAGTGAAAGAGGGGGCAGACTCTCTGGGGCCAACGTCCTGACTTTC
CDR3 protein: CAISERGGRLSGANVLTF

V gene: TRBV10-3
J gene: TRBJ1-1
D gene: -
clone size: -
CDR3 DNA: TGTGCCATCAGGGGGAAGGGGGCTGAAGCTTTCTTT
CDR3 protein: CAIRGKGAEAFF

V gene: TRBV9
J gene: TRBJ2-3
D gene: -
clone size: -
CDR3 DNA: TGTGCCAGCACCCCGGGATCCAGTATGGATACGCAGTATTTT
CDR3 protein: CASTPGSSMDTQYF

V gene: TRBV5-1
J gene: TRBJ1-2
D gene: TRBD1
clone size: once
CDR3 DNA: TGCGCCAGCAGCTCCTCCGGGGACAGCTCTAACTATGGCTACACCTTC
CDR3 protein: CASSSSGDSSNYGYTF

V gene: TRBV7-2
J gene: TRBJ1-5
D gene: -
clone size: -
CDR3 DNA: TGTGCCAGCACCCCCGGGGCCCCAAATAGCAATCAGCCCCAGCATTTT
CDR3 protein: CASTPGAPNSNQPQHF

V gene: TRBV20-1
J gene: TRBJ2-7
D gene: TRBD1
clone size: -
CDR3 DNA: TGCAGTGCTAGTGTACCGGGACAGGGGGCAAAAGAGCAGTACTTC
CDR3 protein: CSASVPGQGAKEQYF

V gene: TRBV6-2/TRBV6-3
J gene: TRBJ1-2
D gene: TRBD1
clone size: -
CDR3 DNA: TGTGCCAGCAGTCGGACAGGGGTCGGCTACACCTTC
CDR3 protein: CASSRTGVGYTF

V gene: TRBV18
J gene: TRBJ1-1
D gene: -
clone size: -
CDR3 DNA: TGTGCCAGCTCACCGATACAAGGGGATAAAGCTTTCTTT
CDR3 protein: CASSPIQGDKAFF

V gene: TRBV18
J gene: TRBJ1-3
D gene: -
clone size: -
CDR3 DNA: TGTGCCAGCTCACCCCAAGGGGGGGGAAACACCATATATTTT
CDR3 protein: CASSPQGGGNTIYF

V gene: TRBV10-2
J gene: TRBJ1-3
D gene: -
clone size: few
CDR3 DNA: TGCGCCAGCAGTGAGCCAAATGGGAACACCATATATTTT
CDR3 protein: CASSEPNGNTIYF

V gene: TRBV6-5
J gene: TRBJ2-7
D gene: TRBD2
clone size: -
CDR3 DNA: TGTGCCAGCAGTTACTCCCCTAGCGGACGCGGAGAGCAGTACTTC
CDR3 protein: CASSYSPSGRGEQYF

V gene: TRBV9
J gene: TRBJ1-4
D gene: TRBD1
clone size: -
CDR3 DNA: TGTGCCAGCAGCGTAGGGACAGGGGCTGATGAAAAACTGTTTTTT
CDR3 protein: CASSVGTGADEKLFF

V gene: TRBV7-9
J gene: TRBJ2-7
D gene: -
clone size: once
CDR3 DNA: TGTGCCAGCAGCCCATCAGGGCGGACCTACGAGCAGTACTTC
CDR3 protein: CASSPSGRTYEQYF

V gene: TRBV11-2
J gene: TRBJ1-4
D gene: -
clone size: -
CDR3 DNA: TGTGCCAGCAGCTTAGCCCTTGGTCGAACTAATGAAAAACTGTTTTTT
CDR3 protein: CASSLALGRTNEKLFF

V gene: TRBV4-1
J gene: TRBJ2-4
D gene: TRBD2
clone size: -
CDR3 DNA: TGCGCCAGCAGCCAAGTAACTAGCGGGAGCCCCAAAAACATTCAGTACTTC
CDR3 protein: CASSQVTSGSPKNIQYF

V gene: TRBV7-2
J gene: TRBJ2-3
D gene: TRBD2
clone size: -
CDR3 DNA: TGTGCCAGCAGCCCAAGGACTAGCGGCTACACAGATACGCAGTATTTT
CDR3 protein: CASSPRTSGYTDTQYF

V gene: TRBV6-6
J gene: TRBJ1-5
D gene: -
clone size: -
CDR3 DNA: TGTGCCAGCAGTTATGACTCAGGGTTGGGGAATCAGCCCCAGCATTTT
CDR3 protein: CASSYDSGLGNQPQHF

V gene: TRBV2
J gene: TRBJ1-4
D gene: -
clone size: once
CDR3 DNA: TGTGCCAGCAGGGCGACACTATCAGAGGAAAAACTGTTTTTT
CDR3 protein: CASRATLSEEKLFF

V gene: TRBV27
J gene: TRBJ1-4
D gene: -
clone size: -
CDR3 DNA: TGTGCCAGCAGTTCAGCGGGAGCCTCAGGGAAACTGTTTTTT
CDR3 protein: CASSSAGASGKLFF

V gene: TRBV6-5
J gene: TRBJ1-2
D gene: -
clone size: -
CDR3 DNA: TGTGCCAGCAAGTTTGGCAGGGCGGGGGGTGGCTACACCTTC
CDR3 protein: CASKFGRAGGGYTF

V gene: TRBV3-1/TRBV3-2
J gene: TRBJ2-2
D gene: -
clone size: -
CDR3 DNA: TGTGCCAGCAGCTTTAACACCGGGGAGCTGTTTTTT
CDR3 protein: CASSFNTGELFF

V gene: TRBV19
J gene: TRBJ1-4
D gene: -
clone size: -
CDR3 DNA: TGTGCCAGTACCCGGGACGTGTATAATGAAAAACTGTTTTTT
CDR3 protein: CASTRDVYNEKLFF

V gene: TRBV27
J gene: TRBJ1-2
D gene: -
clone size: -
CDR3 DNA: TGTGCCAGCAGCAATGACAGAAGCTATGGCTACACCTTC
CDR3 protein: CASSNDRSYGYTF

V gene: TRBV6-5
J gene: TRBJ1-2
D gene: -
clone size: -
CDR3 DNA: TGTGCCAGCAGGCCAGTTAACTATGGCTACACCTTC
CDR3 protein: CASRPVNYGYTF

V gene: TRBV11-2
J gene: TRBJ1-1
D gene: -
clone size: -
CDR3 DNA: TGTGCCAGCGTTCAGGGGTCCCTTGGTGAAGCTTTCTTT
CDR3 protein: CASVQGSLGEAFF

V gene: TRBV3-1/TRBV3-2
J gene: TRBJ2-7
D gene: -
clone size: -
CDR3 DNA: TGTGCCAGCAGCCCAGTCTACGAGCAGTACTTC
CDR3 protein: CASSPVYEQYF

V gene: TRBV6-2/TRBV6-3
J gene: TRBJ2-7
D gene: TRBD2
clone size: -
CDR3 DNA: TGTGCCAGCAGTTACGATCTCCCGGGACTAGCGGGAGGAAACGGCTACGAGCAGTACTTC
CDR3 protein: CASSYDLPGLAGGNGYEQYF

V gene: TRBV19
J gene: TRBJ2-5
D gene: -
clone size: -
CDR3 DNA: TGTGCCAGTAGTATCAGGGTCCCACAAGAGACCCAGTACTTC
CDR3 protein: CASSIRVPQETQYF

V gene: TRBV5-4
J gene: TRBJ1-3
D gene: -
clone size: -
CDR3 DNA: TGTGCCAGCAGATCCCTAGGGGGAAACACCATATATTTT
CDR3 protein: CASRSLGGNTIYF

V gene: TRBV7-2
J gene: TRBJ1-4
D gene: -
clone size: -
CDR3 DNA: TGTGCCAGCAGCTTAGGGCAGCTGTCAACTAATGAAAAACTGTTTTTT
CDR3 protein: CASSLGQLSTNEKLFF

V gene: TRBV29-1
J gene: TRBJ2-6
D gene: -
clone size: -
CDR3 DNA: TGCAGCGTTGGCGGCGAATGGGCCAACGTCCTGACTTTC
CDR3 protein: CSVGGEWANVLTF